This T cell receptor beta chain was retrieved from a study of T cell repertoires in cytomegalovirus infection. Study context: Recently identified HLA-C-restricted CMV epitopes were among the peptides used. Public signatures in TCR beta pointed to CMV infection and matching HLA type. Study-level findings and limits: Ex vivo, HLA-C-restricted CMV-specific TCR beta clonotypes prevailed over the rest of the response.

Note on this clonotype: Its cognate antigen is unknown.

This CDR3 region has 14 residues. CDR1 is SGHRS and CDR2 is YFSETQ in the germline V gene. Trimming cost V 4 bases and J 4 bases, with 14 bases left between them. One entry per CDR3 protein, called by TCRdb with MiXCR from the reads. The table has around 430,000 distinct CDR3 sequences, approximately 40% seen once; the top ten hold just under 45%. The source is a human donor in good health (CMV status not recorded). Some clones in this sample may be carry-over from other donors' samples. V is TRBV5-1 and J is TRBJ1-1; no definite D call. Sequenced here: cultured PBMCs, sampled from culture after CMV antigen stimulation. The CDR3 is CASSGYEGFTEAFF. In DNA form, the CDR3 reads TGCGCCAGCAGCGGGTACGAAGGGTTCACTGAAGCTTTCTTT.